A selection of T cell receptor beta chains follows, all from one sample in a study of blood T cell repertoires in COVID-19. Libraries were prepared by immunoSEQ multiplex PCR; TCRdb keeps only in-frame clonotypes and omits some of them. Among nearly 250,000 clones listed, around nine tenths were seen once. The sequenced sample consisted of peripheral blood. The receptors come from a woman aged 55-69 years who had recovered from COVID-19. Each CDR3 is given with its conserved first and last residue. The D gene is left open where the match is weak. Clone size is stated in some rows and not others, as once, few, many or a class when expanded.

>TRBJ2-6|TRBV25-1|TRBD1|NA
TGTGCCAGCACGGGGGACAGGGACTCTGGGGCCAACGTCCTGACTTTC
CASTGDRDSGANVLTF
>TRBJ1-6|TRBV7-8|NA|NA
TGTGCCAGCAGCCCCCAGAATTCACCCCTCCACTTT
CASSPQNSPLHF
>TRBJ2-2|TRBV6-2/TRBV6-3|NA|NA
TGTGCCAGCAGCCGCGACACGGCCGGGGGCGGGGAGCTGTTTTTT
CASSRDTAGGGELFF
>TRBJ1-1|TRBV6-5|TRBD1|NA
TGTGCCAGCAGTTACGGACAGGGGGTGGTGAACACTGAAGCTTTCTTT
CASSYGQGVVNTEAFF
>TRBJ2-3|TRBV14|NA|NA
TGTGCCAGCAGCCCGGACAGTTATGCTGGCGATACGCAGTATTTT
CASSPDSYAGDTQYF
>TRBJ2-3|TRBV9|TRBD2|NA
TGTGCCAGCGCGGGGGGGGACACAGATACGCAGTATTTT
CASAGGDTDTQYF
>TRBJ1-2|TRBV2|NA|NA
TGTGCCAGCATTAGGGACAACGTTAACTATGGCTACACCTTC
CASIRDNVNYGYTF
>TRBJ1-1|TRBV2|NA|NA
TGTGCCAGCGCCTCCGGTGATTGGAGCACTGAAGCTTTCTTT
CASASGDWSTEAFF
>TRBJ2-3|TRBV27|TRBD2|NA
TGTGCCAGCAGCCCCACGCCCAGCGGGACGGGAGATACGCAGTATTTT
CASSPTPSGTGDTQYF
>TRBJ1-2|TRBV6-5|NA|NA
TGTGCCTCCTTTGCCCAGGGCTACACCTTC
CASFAQGYTF
>TRBJ1-1|TRBV7-3|NA|NA
TGTGCCAGCAGCTCTTCCCAGTCGAACACTGAAGCTTTCTTT
CASSSSQSNTEAFF
>TRBJ2-1|TRBV5-1|NA|NA
TGCGCCAGCAGCTTGGTTGCGGAACTCTACAATGAGCAGTTCTTC
CASSLVAELYNEQFF
>TRBJ2-5|TRBV6-5|TRBD2|NA
TGTGCCAGCAGTTACTCGGGGCGGGGGGCCCAAGAGACCCAGTACTTC
CASSYSGRGAQETQYF
>TRBJ1-6|TRBV2|NA|NA
TGTGCCACCTGCCCGGCAGGGGTTGATAATTCACCCCTCCACTTT
CATCPAGVDNSPLHF
>TRBJ1-5|TRBV28|TRBD1|NA
TGTGCCAGCATTGCAGGACAGGGTATTCAGCCCCAGCATTTT
CASIAGQGIQPQHF
>TRBJ2-7|TRBV7-3|NA|NA
TGTGCCAGCAGCTTAACTTCAGGGGTTCTTGACGAGCAGTACTTC
CASSLTSGVLDEQYF
>TRBJ1-5|TRBV7-8|TRBD1|NA
TGTGCCAGCAGGGGGGGGACAGGAAATAGCAATCAGCCCCAGCATTTT
CASRGGTGNSNQPQHF
>TRBJ2-1|TRBV28|NA|NA
TGTGCCAGCAGCTCCCCCCTCGGAGACTACAATGAGCAGTTCTTC
CASSSPLGDYNEQFF
>TRBJ1-2|TRBV2|NA|NA
TGTGCCAGCAGTGAGGGCGCCGCTAACTATGGCTACACCTTC
CASSEGAANYGYTF
>TRBJ1-6|TRBV28|NA|NA
TGTGCCAGCAGTTTAGGGGGAGGGCTCTCCTATAATTCACCCCTCCACTTT
CASSLGGGLSYNSPLHF
>TRBJ1-4|TRBV3-1/TRBV3-2|TRBD1|few
TGTGCCAGCAGCCAACCCACAGGGGGCGGTCATGAAAAACTGTTTTTT
CASSQPTGGGHEKLFF
>TRBJ2-3|TRBV5-1|NA|NA
TGCGCCAGCAGCCCGGTCGGGGGTGTGAATACGCAGTATTTT
CASSPVGGVNTQYF
>TRBJ1-4|TRBV18|NA|NA
TGTGCCAGCTCACCACCGGCCGGGTTGGATGAAAAACTGTTTTTT
CASSPPAGLDEKLFF
>TRBJ1-4|TRBV7-6|NA|few
TGTGCCAGCAGCTTTTTGTTCCAGGGCGAAAAACTGTTTTTT
CASSFLFQGEKLFF
>TRBJ2-7|TRBV3-1/TRBV3-2|NA|NA
TGTGCCAGCAGCGTCCATTACGAGCAGTACTTC
CASSVHYEQYF
>TRBJ2-7|TRBV29-1|NA|NA
TGCAGCGTTGAATACTCCTACGAGCAGTACTTC
CSVEYSYEQYF
>TRBJ1-2|TRBV23-1|NA|NA
TGCGCCAGCAGTCAATTTCGGTGGGCAGACCGCTATGGCTACACCTTC
CASSQFRWADRYGYTF
>TRBJ1-5|TRBV6-5|NA|NA
TGTGCCAGCAGTCCGAGACAGGGCAATCAGCCCCAGCATTTT
CASSPRQGNQPQHF
>TRBJ2-7|TRBV7-8|NA|NA
TGTGCCAGCAGCTCAAAGGGGGTTCCCCGCTACGAGCAGTACTTC
CASSSKGVPRYEQYF
>TRBJ2-2|TRBV5-1|NA|NA
TGCGCCAGCACTGGACATGGGACTGCCCCAACCGGGGAGCTGTTTTTT
CASTGHGTAPTGELFF
>TRBJ2-3|TRBV29-1|TRBD2|NA
TGCAGCGTTGCGGGCGAGGTAGCGGGGGGGATCGATACGCAGTATTTT
CSVAGEVAGGIDTQYF
>TRBJ1-4|TRBV5-1|NA|NA
TGCGCCAGCAGCCGCACCGGCGGGACTAATGAAAAACTGTTTTTT
CASSRTGGTNEKLFF
>TRBJ2-2|TRBV5-1|TRBD1|NA
TGCGCCAGCAGCTTGGAGGACGAGACAGGGGGCCACACCGGGGAGCTGTTTTTT
CASSLEDETGGHTGELFF
>TRBJ1-2|TRBV11-2|NA|NA
TGTGCCAGCACCGTCGACCGGGAGGGAGGCTATGGCTACACCTTC
CASTVDREGGYGYTF
>TRBJ2-1|TRBV6-5|TRBD2|NA
TGTGCCAGCAGTAAACTAGCGGGGGTGACCAATGAGCAGTTCTTC
CASSKLAGVTNEQFF
>TRBJ2-2|TRBV11-3|TRBD1|NA
TGTGCCAGCAGCCAGGGGGTCACCGGGGAGCTGTTTTTT
CASSQGVTGELFF
>TRBJ2-2|TRBV4-3|NA|NA
TGCGCCAGCAGCCCGAGGACTGTCTACACCGGGGAGCTGTTTTTT
CASSPRTVYTGELFF
>TRBJ1-6|TRBV6-4|TRBD1|NA
TGTGCCAGCAGTGACGTGGCAGGGGGTAATTCACCCCTCCACTTT
CASSDVAGGNSPLHF
>TRBJ2-7|TRBV2|NA|once
TGTGCCAGCAGGATGACAGGTTATACCTACGAGCAGTACTTC
CASRMTGYTYEQYF
>TRBJ2-5|TRBV7-2|TRBD1|NA
TGTGCCAGCAGCTGGAGAAGACAGGGCGCAAAGACCCAGTACTTC
CASSWRRQGAKTQYF
>TRBJ2-2|TRBV6-4|NA|NA
TGTGCCAGCCCCGGACTCTCGAACACCGGGGAGCTGTTTTTT
CASPGLSNTGELFF
>TRBJ2-6|TRBV5-1|TRBD1|NA
TGCGCCAGCCAACAGGGGACAGCCTCTGGGGCCAACGTCCTGACTTTC
CASQQGTASGANVLTF
>TRBJ2-1|TRBV10-3|TRBD1|once
TGTGCCATCAAGGGACAGGCTCTCGTCAATGAGCAGTTCTTC
CAIKGQALVNEQFF
>TRBJ2-7|TRBV15|TRBD1|NA
TGTGCCACCAGCAGAGAAGGGACAGGGGAAACCGAGCAGTACTTC
CATSREGTGETEQYF
>TRBJ1-5|TRBV7-9|NA|NA
TGTGCCAGCAGCTCCCGGGAAGGGTACAATCAGCCCCAGCATTTT
CASSSREGYNQPQHF
>TRBJ1-2|TRBV20-1|TRBD1|once
TGCAGTGCTAGTCTGTACGATCGTACAGGGGGCTATGGCTACACCTTC
CSASLYDRTGGYGYTF
>TRBJ2-3|TRBV2|TRBD1|NA
TGTGCCAGCACCTTGGAGGACAGGGGGGATACGCAGTATTTT
CASTLEDRGDTQYF
>TRBJ2-7|TRBV28|NA|NA
TGTGCCAGCAGTTTTGGGGGGAACGAGCAGTACTTC
CASSFGGNEQYF
>TRBJ2-5|TRBV7-7|TRBD2|NA
TGTGCTAGCAGCCACGGACTAGCGGGGTATAATGTCGAGACCCAGTACTTC
CASSHGLAGYNVETQYF